This T cell receptor beta chain was documented in a study of T cells in tuberculosis (dated by TCRdb to between 2017 and 2018). Some background on the complete study: The study combined CD1B tetramers and high-throughput TCR immunosequencing to characterize T cells specific for the mycobacterial lipid antigen glucose monomycolate (GMM). In a South African clinical cohort, IGRA-negative adolescents, IGRA-positive adolescents with latent tuberculosis and adults with active tuberculosis were compared, with 9 to 10 people in each group.

The CDR3 sequence holds 16 residues, the cysteine and phenylalanine included. Of the read, only the CDR3 DNA is kept; its 48 bases are in frame from base 1. Sequences SQVTM (CDR1) and ANQGSEA (CDR2) are obtained from the germline V gene. Between the V and J ends, shortened by 4 bases and 4 bases respectively, the junction contains 20 bases. What the work shows at the level of the full study, not this receptor alone: Shorter CDR3-alpha lengths in active tuberculosis patients partly drove the smaller NN-distances, and the TCR-beta difference was not statistically significant. Compared with IGRA-negative controls, TCR-alpha repertoires from active tuberculosis had smaller mean NN-distances to GMM-specific TCRs, which suggests clonal expansion of these TCRs. Using GEM motif frequencies, a classifier achieved 65% to 75% accuracy, whereas a classifier built on the diverse GMM-specific repertoire got to approximately 87% accuracy (AUROC roughly 0.9). Clinical samples were selected based on which cryopreserved specimens were available, and the active tuberculosis cases were adults whereas the controls were adolescents.

In regard to this clone: Its specific antigen is unknown. Base qualities are not provided; no much larger clone lies one nucleotide away.

At study entry, adolescents were screened for latent tuberculosis infection using a tuberculin skin test and the QuantiFERON-TB GOLD In-Tube IGRA. Immunosequencing was performed on unsorted cryopreserved PBMC, with 100,000 or so T cells per clinical donor covered on average. Eleven high schools in the Worcester region of the Western Cape, South Africa, served as enrollment sites for adolescents aged 12 to 18 years. Roughly 10 M. tuberculosis-infected and around 10 uninfected adolescents were selected with matching for age and sex. For the adolescents, PBMC were isolated by density centrifugation from freshly drawn heparinized blood and then cryopreserved. The immunoSEQ multiplex PCR assay was used to generate TCR libraries, with TCR-beta and/or TCR-alpha/delta assays applied to each sample. The amplified TCR libraries were sequenced using the Illumina high-throughput platform. As for the authors' bioinformatics: Clustering and dimensionality reduction relied on pairwise TCRdist distances among GMM-specific receptors from T cells that were either sorted ex vivo or expanded in vitro. Each clinical repertoire received a mean NN-distance score, defined as the average TCRdist to the nearest 10% of tetramer-positive reference sequences. GEM TCR motif frequency was calculated as the fraction of unique TCRs that matched known GEM sequences by V/J usage and CDR3 length. Active tuberculosis was classified by linear discriminant analysis with leave-one-out cross-validation, implemented in scikit-learn. In its TCRdb copy, this immuneACCESS table keeps in-frame sequences only and misses some clones. Where compared with another copy, unresolved V genes explain less than half of these, and the others have no known cause. V, J and clone size were drawn from that table, and D and trimming were deduced from the DNA. This sample comprises about 43,000 clones, around 94% of them detected only once. The ten largest clones add up to around 2% of the sample.

The TCR comes from a donor aged 10-29 years with latent tuberculosis or without tuberculosis infection. Some clones in this sample may be carry-over from other donors' samples. The V gene is TRBV29-1 and the J gene is TRBJ2-1; perhaps TRBD2 is the D gene, with 5 bases matching. Sequencing was performed on PBMCs. The CDR3: CSVGARGGRGYNEQFF. The sequenced DNA: TGCAGCGTTGGGGCGCGTGGAGGACGAGGATACAATGAGCAGTTCTTC.